The next 11 T cell receptor beta chains were all read from a single sample in a study of T cells in women clearing cervical HPV infection. The data were produced by immunoSEQ multiplex PCR, yet TCRdb's version contains in-frame clones alone and is incomplete. This sample's clone table lists some 21,000 clones. The sample taken for sequencing was blood buffy coat. The receptors derive from a woman aged 18 to 75 with a cervical HPV16 infection that either progressed to CIN3+ or cleared (not recorded which).

Note on this clone: The read comes to an end 3 residues before the CDR3 does, leaving the germline J gene to fill in the end. The chain employs TRBV18 and TRBJ1-6; D gene ambiguous. CDR3 length: 15 amino acids. Germline V gene data show CDR1 as KGHSH and CDR2 as LQKENI. V was trimmed by 2 bases and J by 10 bases, leaving 15 bases between them. The CDR3 reads CASSPSKAGESPLHF. CDR3 DNA, as far as it was read: TGTGCCAGCTCACCATCGAAGGCCGGGGAGTCACCC.

The sequenced part of the CDR3 DNA is TGCGCCAGCAGCTTAAGCACAGGGGGTATCTACGAG. Residues: CASSLSTGGIYE. The whole CDR3 region reads CASSLSTGGIYEQYF. The chain employs TRBV5-1 and TRBJ2-7; TRBD1 aligns across 8 bases. The read terminates 3 residues ahead of where the CDR3 ends, so the germline J gene completes it. Unmatched junction bases numbered 7, after V lost 2 bases and J lost 3 bases. This CDR3 has 15 amino acids. Germline V gene lookup returns CDR1 SGHRS and CDR2 YFSETQ. Complete variable domain (other parts from reference TRBV5-1 and TRBJ2-7): KAGVTQTPRYLIKTRGQQVTLSCSPISGHRSVSWYQQTPGQGLQFLFEYFSETQRNKGNFPGRFSGRQFSNSRSEMNVSTLELGDSALYLCASSLSTGGIYEQYFGPGTRLTVT.

The CDR3 protein is CASSLAGGPSGGVYNEQFF. CDR3 DNA, as far as it was read: TGCGCCAGCAGCTTGGCCGGGGGACCTAGCGGGGGAGTTTACAATGAG. V is TRBV5-1 and J is TRBJ2-1; 10 nucleotides line up with TRBD2. The CDR3 end falls 3 residues outside the read, so it is completed with the germline J gene. The CDR3 extends over 19 amino acids. V lost 0 bases to trimming and J lost 4 bases; unmatched junction nucleotides: 13. Germline V gives CDR1 SGHRS, CDR2 YFSETQ.

Concerning this clone: The read terminates 3 residues ahead of where the CDR3 ends, so the germline J gene completes it. The chain is built from TRBV2 and TRBJ1-2, with 8 bases fitting TRBD1. J lost 7 bases, V lost 7 bases, and 8 bases had no gene match. There are 13 residues in the CDR3. Germline CDR1 and CDR2: SNHLY and FYNNEI. CDR3 bases read: TGTGCCAGCACACAACAGGGGGATAGTGGC. It specifies CASTQQGDSG. The whole CDR3 sequence is CASTQQGDSGYTF.

As regards this clone: The CDR3 end lies 3 residues beyond the end of the read and is filled in from the germline J gene. This chain joins TRBV20-1 and TRBJ2-1; 11 bases align to TRBD2. Trimming removed 1 base from V and 6 bases from J; junction bases left unmatched: 8. Germline V CDR1 and CDR2: DFQATT, SNEGSKA (reference sequence). The CDR3 has 16 residues. CDR3 loop: CSARVLISGRANEQFF. The covered CDR3 bases are TGCAGTGCTAGAGTCCTAATTAGCGGGAGGGCCAATGAG.

Details on this clone: Read coverage stops 3 residues before the CDR3 terminus; the germline J gene supplies the remainder. The rearrangement uses TRBV20-1 and TRBJ1-4, with D possibly being TRBD1 (5 bases). There are 17 residues in the CDR3. Germline assignment: CDR1 DFQATT and CDR2 SNEGSKA (reference sequence). Trimming pared 0 bases from V and 6 bases from J, leaving 20 bases between. Incomplete CDR3 DNA: TGCAGTGCTAGAGAGGAATCGACAGCCCGGGTACATGAAAAA. This codes for CSAREESTARVHEK. The CDR3 in its entirety is CSAREESTARVHEKLFF.

Of note for this clone: The read ends 3 residues shy of where the CDR3 ends; the end is completed using the germline J gene. The chain has TRBV29-1 and TRBJ1-1; D not certain. The CDR3 sequence is 12 residues long. The ends were cut back, 3 bases at V and 1 base at J, with 6 bases in the middle. The germline gives CDR1 SQVTM, CDR2 ANQGSEA. The CDR3 bases that were read are TGCAGCGTTGAGGCGGGGAACACTGAA. Translating it yields CSVEAGNTE. The entire CDR3 reads CSVEAGNTEAFF.

Points on this clone: The read ends 3 residues before the CDR3 terminus; that terminus is restored from the germline J gene. The genes are TRBV7-2 and TRBJ2-6, with D unresolved. This CDR3 has 14 residues. The germline V gene encodes CDR1 SGHTA and CDR2 FQGNSA. CDR3 bases read: TGTGCCAGCAGCTTATCGATAGGGCCCGCAGTC. It is translated as CASSLSIGPAV. The whole CDR3 reads CASSLSIGPAVLTF.

On this clone: Read coverage stops 3 residues before the CDR3 terminus; the germline J gene supplies the remainder. The chain joins TRBV19 to TRBJ2-1; 8 bases match TRBD2. With V trimmed by 1 base and J by 7 bases, 0 bases remained unmatched. This CDR3 region has 13 residues. Germline assignment: CDR1 LNHDA and CDR2 SQIVND (reference sequence). CDR3 residues: CASSIGGRNEQFF. The covered CDR3 bases are TGTGCCAGTAGTATAGGCGGGAGGAATGAG.

The CDR3 protein is CASRWSGGPNEQFF. CDR3 DNA, as far as it was read: TGTGCCAGCAGGTGGAGCGGGGGCCCCAATGAG. The V gene is TRBV6-2 or TRBV6-3, the J gene TRBJ2-1; 8 positions match TRBD2. The CDR3 is cut off 3 residues early in the read; its end comes from the germline J gene. The junction had 7 bases not matched to a gene; V was cut back by 6 bases and J by 6 bases. Germline CDR1 reads MNHEY; CDR2 reads SVGEGT. The CDR3 contains 14 residues.

A word on this clone: From the germline J gene comes the end of the CDR3, since the read stops 3 residues before it. The chain combines TRBV6-2 or TRBV6-3 with TRBJ2-3; 9 positions agree with TRBD2. CDR1 is MNHEY, CDR2 SVGEGT, per germline. The junction had 3 bases not matched to a gene; V was cut back by 5 bases and J by 3 bases. The CDR3 has 14 residues. The CDR3 here is CASSPGLATDTQYF. CDR3 DNA (partial): TGTGCCAGCAGTCCGGGACTAGCAACAGATACG.